Each of the 18 T cell receptor beta chains below was sequenced from the same sample in a study of blood T cells in healthy people across ages. For the second PCR, which ran for roughly 6 to 12 cycles, a sample-barcoded 5' primer and a J-beta primer mix were used. TCRdb processed the 5' RACE reads anew with MiXCR; each CDR3 protein has one entry. Seen here are about 1,400,000 distinct CDR3 sequences, around 59% observed once, and the top ten hold 6.5% to 8%. The source material was blood. These receptors were taken from a young man in good health.

The chain combines TRBV27 with TRBJ1-2; D possibly corresponds to TRBD1 (5 bases). Germline CDR1 reads MNHEY; CDR2 reads SMNVEV (reference sequence). The CDR3 covers 15 residues. With 4 bases removed from V and 9 bases from J, the gap between germline ends came to 21 bases. The CDR3 spells CASSSRNRLPASYTF. CDR3 DNA: TGTGCCAGCAGTTCTCGTAACAGGCTACCTGCGAGCTACACCTTC.

V gene TRBV20-1 combines with J gene TRBJ2-3; 10 nucleotides match TRBD2. Germline V gene data show CDR1 as DFQATT and CDR2 as SNEGSKA (reference sequence). The CDR3 contains 12 residues. CDR3 sequence reads: CSPSGRPDTQYF. The CDR3 DNA follows: TGCAGCCCTAGCGGGAGACCCGATACGCAGTATTTT.

This chain links TRBV10-3 with TRBJ2-3, with D hard to call. There are 15 residues in the CDR3. The ends were cut back, 2 bases at V and 6 bases at J, with 15 bases in the middle. From germline, CDR1 is ENHRY and CDR2 SYGVKD. CDR3 DNA sequence: TGTGCCATCAGTGAGCGAGACACAAACCGCGATACGCAGTATTTT. Protein product: CAISERDTNRDTQYF.

In its sample, this clonotype was seen a few times. The DNA of the CDR3 is TGTGCCAGCAGCAGTCTAGCGGGACCGAATGAGCAGTTCTTC. The encoded protein is CASSSLAGPNEQFF. The chain uses TRBV7-9 and TRBJ2-1; TRBD2 matches at 9 bases. There are 14 residues in the CDR3. Germline V gene lookup returns CDR1 SEHNR and CDR2 FQNEAQ (reference sequence). V lost 5 bases to trimming and J lost 7 bases; unmatched junction nucleotides: 6.

The rearrangement links TRBV25-1 to TRBJ2-6, with 7 nucleotides matching TRBD1. V lost 6 bases and J lost 4; bases outside the gene matches: 0. The CDR3 sequence is 13 residues long. CDR1 and CDR2 from the germline V gene are MGHDK and SYGVNS. This CDR3 is CASRGQGANVLTF. The CDR3 DNA follows: TGTGCCAGCAGGGGACAGGGGGCCAACGTCCTGACTTTC.

The chain carries TRBV6-5 and TRBJ2-7; D not resolved. The CDR3 is made up of 13 amino acids. The V end was cut by 2 bases, the J end by 7 bases, with 12 bases between. Germline CDR1 and CDR2: MNHEY and SVGAGI. The CDR3 nucleotides are TGTGCCAGCAGTTACGTGGACCTACGGGAGCAGTACTTC. This codes for CASSYVDLREQYF.

The rearrangement links TRBV28 to TRBJ2-7; D gene uncertain. Germline assignment: CDR1 MDHEN and CDR2 SYDVKM. With 2 bases removed from V and 0 bases from J, the gap between germline ends came to 8 bases. This CDR3 has 14 residues. This CDR3 is CASSLQLSSYEQYF. The CDR3 DNA reads as TGTGCCAGCAGTTTACAGCTTTCCTCCTACGAGCAGTACTTC.

The rearrangement uses TRBV27 and TRBJ2-2; D is unclear. This CDR3 comprises 16 residues. V lost 1 base and J lost 3, with 12 bases in between. The V gene's germline CDR1 is MNHEY and CDR2 SMNVEV (reference sequence). CDR3: CASSLWGKVDTGELFF. In nucleotides, the CDR3 is TGTGCCAGCAGTTTATGGGGAAAGGTGGACACCGGGGAGCTGTTTTTT.

This clonotype has just a few counts. V is TRBV7-2 and J is TRBJ1-2; D might be TRBD1 (5 bases). Germline V gives CDR1 SGHTA, CDR2 FQGNSA. CDR3 size: 11 residues. The CDR3, as DNA: TGTGCGATAGACAGCGTTTATGGCTACACCTTC. Its protein is CAIDSVYGYTF.

The J gene is TRBJ2-1, the V gene TRBV4-1; possible D gene TRBD2, 6 bases. Germline assignment: CDR1 MGHRA and CDR2 YSYEKL. Trimming pared 4 bases from V and 4 bases from J, leaving 17 bases between. The CDR3 runs 16 residues. CDR3 coding DNA: TGCGCCAGCAGCCCCTCGCCGGGACTGGCTTACAATGAGCAGTTCTTC. Its protein is CASSPSPGLAYNEQFF.

This clonotype has more than one count but fewer than ten. The chain joins TRBV29-1 to TRBJ2-3; D is perhaps TRBD2 (7 bases). Trimming stripped 1 base from V and 0 bases from J, with 17 bases between. CDR3 length: 17 amino acids. The germline gives CDR1 SQVTM, CDR2 ANQGSEA. CDR3 residues: CSVEVPGGRTSTDTQYF. The DNA for the CDR3 is TGCAGCGTTGAAGTTCCGGGGGGCAGAACTAGCACAGATACGCAGTATTTT.

V is TRBV5-6 and J is TRBJ2-7; D is unclear. Germline V gene data show CDR1 as SGHDT and CDR2 as YYEEEE. CDR3 length: 18 residues. V was clipped by 2 bases and J by 7 bases, with 28 bases between them. The CDR3 is CASSLNREPGRIYNEQYF. CDR3 bases: TGTGCCAGCAGCTTAAACCGTGAACCAGGCAGGATTTACAATGAGCAGTACTTC.

The V and J genes are TRBV6-2 or TRBV6-3 and TRBJ2-7; D remains ambiguous. Trimming left V 6 bases short and J 6 bases short, with 21 bases between. This CDR3 spans 15 amino acids. Germline CDR1 MNHEY, CDR2 SVGEGT. CDR3 loop: CASSPLGVRPREQYF. Here the CDR3 DNA reads TGTGCCAGCAGCCCCCTTGGGGTACGGCCTCGCGAGCAGTACTTC.

The gene calls are TRBV3-1 and TRBJ1-2, with D hard to call. The CDR3 runs to 15 residues. Trimming shortened V by 1 base and J by 2 bases, and 11 bases separated the two germline ends. Germline CDR1 reads LGHDT; CDR2 reads YNNKEL (reference sequence). CDR3 residues: CASSQVLGRNYGYTF. The DNA for the CDR3 is TGTGCCAGCAGCCAAGTTCTGGGCAGGAACTATGGCTACACCTTC.

The J gene is TRBJ2-7, the V gene TRBV20-1, with TRBD1 as a possible D gene (5 bases). This CDR3 region has 11 residues. Germline CDR1 and CDR2: DFQATT and SNEGSKA (reference sequence). In DNA form, the CDR3 reads TGCAGGGTTGACAGCTCCTACGAGCAGTACTTC. It specifies CRVDSSYEQYF.

CDR3 bases: TGTGCCATCAGTGTTCGCGCCGGGACAGGGGCTATTGATACGCAGTATTTT. It codes for CAISVRAGTGAIDTQYF. This chain uses TRBV10-3 with TRBJ2-3; 10 bases are shared with TRBD1. V gave up 4 bases and J gave up 6 bases; unmatched junction bases: 13. The CDR3 is 17 amino acids. Germline CDR1 and CDR2: ENHRY and SYGVKD.

The gene calls are TRBV20-1 and TRBJ2-7; the match to TRBD2 covers 12 bases. Germline-derived CDR1 and CDR2 are DFQATT and SNEGSKA (reference sequence). V shed 2 bases and J 2 bases; nucleotides not matched to a gene: 4. CDR3 size: 15 residues. The CDR3 DNA reads TGCAGTGCTAGAAGTTGGACTAGCGGGGCCTACGAGCAGTACTTC. This encodes CSARSWTSGAYEQYF.

This clonotype showed up just once. V gene TRBV20-1 combines with J gene TRBJ2-3; no clear D gene. This CDR3 spans 12 amino acids. CDR1 is DFQATT, CDR2 SNEGSKA, per germline (reference sequence). The V gene lost 6 bases and the J gene lost 2 bases, with 9 bases spanning the gap. As DNA, the CDR3 is TGCAGTGCGCCGCAATCCACAGATACGCAGTATTTT. Encoded protein: CSAPQSTDTQYF.